The 4 T cell receptor beta chains presented below share a single source sample, sequenced in a study of blood T cell repertoires in COVID-19. TCRdb's copy holds only in-frame clones and misses some; the assay was immunoSEQ multiplex PCR. This sample yields fewer than 250,000 clones, of which 70% to 90% are seen a single time; approximately 6.3% belongs to the top ten. Sequenced: peripheral blood. These receptors were obtained from a woman aged 60-75 years with active or convalescent COVID-19.

J is TRBJ1-4 and V is TRBV29-1; TRBD1 agrees at 8 bases. Germline V gene data show CDR1 as SQVTM and CDR2 as ANQGSEA. The CDR3 contains 13 residues. Trimming took 4 bases from V and 8 from J; bases not matched to a gene: 6. The CDR3 coding sequence is TGCAGCGTTGGGAGGACAGGGAGGGAAAAACTGTTTTTT. Amino acids: CSVGRTGREKLFF.

Here the CDR3 DNA reads TGTGCCACCAGTGCCCCAGGACAGGTCTATGGCTACACCTTC. This codes for CATSAPGQVYGYTF. The rearrangement links TRBV24-1 to TRBJ1-2, with 7 positions matching TRBD1. The J segment lost 4 bases and the V segment lost 5 bases, leaving 6 bases of the junction unmatched. The CDR3 runs 14 residues. CDR1 and CDR2 (germline): KGHDR, SFDVKD.

The chain combines TRBV6-4 with TRBJ1-5; no firm D call. The CDR3 is 14 residues long. V shed 3 bases and J shed 0 bases, with 6 bases lying between them. CDR1 is MRHNA, CDR2 SNTAGT, per germline. The CDR3 coding sequence is TGTGCCAGCAGTGAATTTTATAGCAATCAGCCCCAGCATTTT. Amino acids: CASSEFYSNQPQHF.

V is TRBV3-1 (or the pseudogene TRBV3-2) and J is TRBJ2-1; D is possibly TRBD1 (5 bases). Germline lookup yields CDR1 LGHDT and CDR2 YNNKEL (reference sequence). The CDR3 is 14 residues long. Between the trimmed V and J ends, which lost 6 bases and 0 bases, there was a span of 9 bases. CDR3 loop: CASSIGASYNEQFF. The CDR3 region has the DNA TGTGCCAGCAGTATAGGGGCCTCCTACAATGAGCAGTTCTTC.